This entry is about one T cell receptor (beta chain). The antigen is undetermined. The sample comes from a study of cytomegalovirus exposure and HLA in healthy donors. The PCR employed 60 Vbeta primers together with 13 Jbeta primers. The protocol was immunoSEQ multiplex PCR, while the TCRdb copy is restricted to in-frame clones and leaves out a portion. The sample lists about 120,000 clones, more than 75% occurring once. Points from the study as a whole: A later analysis reportedly found that, within productive TCRs, an Asian-associated ancestry cluster had fewer N-insertions than the mean observed across the approximately 600 donors. Cytomegalovirus status was reportedly diagnosed by the classifier with high specificity and sensitivity. According to an earlier analysis, most TCR beta V segments yielded productive rearrangements about 87% or about 30% of the time.

This clonotype originated in a man aged 18 to 35 in good health and CMV-seronegative. The sequenced material came from PBMCs.

The DNA of the CDR3 is TGTGCCACCAGCAGAGGGAGGGGCCTGGAGGAAAAACTGTTTTTT. It translates to CATSRGRGLEEKLFF. J is TRBJ1-4 and V is TRBV15; maybe TRBD1 (5 bases). From germline, CDR1 is LNHNV and CDR2 YYDKDF (reference sequence). This CDR3 has 15 residues. Trimming cost V 1 base and J 8 bases, with 14 bases left between them.